This T cell receptor beta chain was identified in a study of metastatic and nonmetastatic thyroid tumors. At the level of the study: From malignant and benign thyroid patients, repertoires in blood and in tumor or nodule tissue were compared. General study findings and limits: In both blood and tumor samples, TCR beta diversity was reported significantly higher for malignant than benign nodules.

Patients had received no treatment of any kind before thyroid surgery. Losses at the gene ends were 1 base for V and 1 base for J; bases not matched to a gene: 2. CDR1 SNHLY and CDR2 FYNNEI come from the germline V gene. The CDR3 extends over 15 amino acids. This clone was observed a handful of times. Its antigen is as yet unknown. MiXCR was used by TCRdb to re-call the PCR reads. The table shows approximately 23,000 clones, with 36% occurring only once. The TCR sequence derives from a male donor with papillary thyroid cancer or a benign thyroid nodule (not recorded which). Some clones in this sample may be carry-over from other donors' samples. This chain connects TRBV2 to TRBJ2-5, with 8 bases lining up with TRBD2. Sequencing was done on a sample of blood. The CDR3: CASSEDGRAQETQYF. The CDR3 DNA follows: TGTGCCAGCAGTGAAGACGGGAGGGCCCAAGAGACCCAGTACTTC.